This TCR beta chain originates from a study of cytomegalovirus exposure and HLA in healthy donors. Primers included in the PCR were 60 Vbeta and 13 Jbeta primers. Libraries were prepared by immunoSEQ multiplex PCR; TCRdb keeps only in-frame clonotypes and omits some of them. The sample includes around 200,000 clones, around 86% of them seen just once. Note on this clone: Its antigen remains unknown.

The CDR3 has 13 residues. V was shortened by 1 base and J by 4 bases, with 7 bases between the two germline ends. Germline V lookup: CDR1 SGHDT, CDR2 YYEEEE. General study results and limits: Specific recognition of CMV antigens was confirmed in vitro for three chains (all CMV-associated). Among TCR beta chains, those listed as cytomegalovirus-associated numbered fewer than 200. CMV serostatus was the sole immune exposure information available.

Sequencing was carried out using PBMCs. This clonotype was sampled from a woman between 35 and 50 years old in good health and CMV-seronegative. The V and J genes are TRBV5-6 and TRBJ2-3; D possibly corresponds to TRBD1 (6 bases). The CDR3 DNA reads as TGTGCCAGCAGCTTGCAGGGGCCAGATACGCAGTATTTT. Its translation is CASSLQGPDTQYF.